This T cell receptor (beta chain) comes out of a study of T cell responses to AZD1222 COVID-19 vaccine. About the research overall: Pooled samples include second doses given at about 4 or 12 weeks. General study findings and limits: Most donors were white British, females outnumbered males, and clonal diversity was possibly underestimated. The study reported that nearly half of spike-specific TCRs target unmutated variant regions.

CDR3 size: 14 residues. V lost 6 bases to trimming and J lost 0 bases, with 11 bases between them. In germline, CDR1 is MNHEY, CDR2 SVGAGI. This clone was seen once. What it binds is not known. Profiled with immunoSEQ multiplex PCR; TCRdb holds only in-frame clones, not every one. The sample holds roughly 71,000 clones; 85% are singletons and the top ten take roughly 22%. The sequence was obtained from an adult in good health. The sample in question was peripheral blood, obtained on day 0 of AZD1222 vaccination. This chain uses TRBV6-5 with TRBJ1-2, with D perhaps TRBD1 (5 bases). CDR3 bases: TGTGCCAGCAGACCTTCGGGGGCTAACTATGGCTACACCTTC. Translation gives CASRPSGANYGYTF.